Listed here is a single TCR beta chain. What it recognizes is unknown. Libraries were prepared by immunoSEQ multiplex PCR; TCRdb keeps only in-frame clonotypes and omits some of them. The profile shows about 79,000 clones, over 75% of them singletons. This CDR3 spans 17 amino acids. V lost 2 bases and J 7 bases, leaving 25 bases between the germline ends. This record comes from a study of OX40 agonist ivuxolimab in advanced cancers. Study-wide background: Each patient was given ivuxolimab into a vein every 2 weeks, at 0.01 to 10 mg/kg.

The study's findings and limits: A proportion of nonresponders additionally exhibited low normalized T-cell clonal expansion. At 0.1 to 3.0 mg/kg and by week 6, clonal expansion occurred in CD4+ and CD8+ blood T cells. Expanded clones tended on average to be more numerous among CD8+ T cells than CD4+.

The clonotype originates from an adult with an advanced solid tumor such as melanoma, head and neck, liver or kidney cancer. This sample comprised CD4+ or CD8+ T cells sorted from blood, obtained in a trial of the OX40 agonist ivuxolimab. V usage is TRBV5-3 and J usage is TRBJ2-7, with a possible D match to TRBD1 (6 bases). TRBV5-3 is an ORF for which the function is uncertain. The CDR3 loop reads CARSLPSEQGRALEQYF. In DNA form, the CDR3 reads TGTGCCAGAAGCTTACCCTCGGAACAGGGACGGGCCTTGGAGCAGTACTTC.